Below are 13 T cell receptor beta chains sequenced from a single sample in a study of kidney transplant recipient with SARS-CoV-2 infection. Via MiXCR, TCRdb re-called the reads, giving one row per CDR3 protein. Of approximately 250,000 distinct CDR3 sequences in the sample, more than 25% were seen once. Sequencing was performed on a blood sample, taken at baseline and between days 110 and 120 from a kidney transplant recipient. The receptor set was obtained from a male patient aged 25-45 years who had COVID-19 and was a kidney transplant recipient. Some T cells may possibly be graft donor cells.

This clonotype appeared many times. The V call is TRBV15, the J call TRBJ1-2; the D is unclear. Trimming took off 5 bases at V and 4 bases at J, with 23 bases between the two ends. This CDR3 region has 17 residues. Germline CDR1 reads LNHNV; CDR2 reads YYDKDF (reference sequence). This CDR3 reads CATSQLLRCGKTYGYTF. For the CDR3, the DNA is TGTGCCACCAGCCAGCTGCTAAGGTGTGGAAAGACCTATGGCTACACCTTC. Combining the CDR3 with reference TRBV15 and TRBJ1-2 gives the whole variable domain DAMVIQNPRYQVTQFGKPVTLSCSQTLNHNVMYWYQQKSSQAPKLLFHYYDKDFNNEADTPDNFQSRRPNTSFCFLDIRSPGLGDTAMYLCATSQLLRCGKTYGYTFGSGTRLTVV.

Remarks on this clonotype: Given a much more abundant clone one base away, this may be a read error. The chain recombines TRBV6-1 with TRBJ2-1; D gene ambiguous. Germline lookup yields CDR1 MNHNS and CDR2 SASEGT. This CDR3 has 13 residues. V was cut by 0 bases and J by 10 bases, with 10 bases left in between. CDR3 coding DNA: TGTGCCAGCAGTGAAGCGAGCGTCGGCGAGCAGTTCTTC. It translates to CASSEASVGEQFF.

In the case of this clonotype: A read error is possible here, since a much larger clone lies one base away. This sequence joins TRBV24-1 and TRBJ2-1; a weak D match, TRBD2 (5 bases). CDR3 size: 15 residues. Trimming cost V 9 bases and J 2 bases, with 16 bases left between them. CDR1 and CDR2 (germline): KGHDR, SFDVKD. The CDR3 reads CATAEDSGPYNEQFF. In nucleotides, the CDR3 is TGTGCCACCGCGGAGGACTCTGGCCCCTACAATGAGCAGTTCTTC.

This clonotype was recorded many times. CDR3 region: CASRGTTYEQYF. In nucleotides, the CDR3 is TGTGCCAGCAGAGGGACTACCTACGAGCAGTACTTC. The V and J genes are TRBV6-5 and TRBJ2-7, with 7 positions matching TRBD2. The germline V gene encodes CDR1 MNHEY and CDR2 SVGAGI. V dropped 6 bases and J dropped 2; count of bases not matched to a gene: 1. The CDR3 contains 12 residues.

Many counts were recorded for this clonotype. The genes are TRBV7-3 and TRBJ2-3; D uncertain. The germline V and J ends were trimmed by 0 bases and 5 bases, with 9 bases remaining between them. This CDR3 has 14 residues. Germline values: CDR1 SGHTA, CDR2 FQGTGA. CDR3 DNA: TGTGCCAGCAGCTTAACAGGTCTAGTAGATACGCAGTATTTT. Residues: CASSLTGLVDTQYF.

Notes on this clonotype: A much larger clonotype is one base distant, so this may be a read error. The chain employs TRBV3-1 and TRBJ2-2; D is unclear. Trimming cost V 5 bases and J 5 bases, with 24 bases left between them. CDR1 is LGHDT, CDR2 YNNKEL, per germline (reference sequence). The CDR3 is made up of 18 amino acids. The CDR3 protein is CASSALPPTSGLTGELFF. The CDR3 nucleotides read TGTGCCAGCAGCGCGCTACCTCCCACTTCAGGCTTGACCGGGGAGCTGTTTTTT.

This clonotype appeared many times. V and J are TRBV6-5 and TRBJ2-3; D perhaps matches TRBD2 (6 bases). This CDR3 has 17 residues. Trimming removed 5 bases at V and 3 bases at J, with 21 bases between. Germline assignment: CDR1 MNHEY and CDR2 SVGAGI. CDR3 nucleotide sequence: TGTGCCAGCAGTCCCACGACTAGTGGTACCCGGACAGATACGCAGTATTTT. Translating it yields CASSPTTSGTRTDTQYF.

This clonotype was observed a few times. The CDR3 loop reads CASSQHSESRKTYGYTF. DNA of the CDR3: TGTGCCAGCAGCCAGCACAGTGAATCTCGAAAGACCTATGGCTACACCTTC. The chain recombines TRBV7-6 with TRBJ1-2; D call uncertain. CDR3 length: 17 residues. Germline assignment: CDR1 SGHVS and CDR2 FNYEAQ. The germline V and J ends were trimmed by 5 bases and 4 bases, with 23 bases remaining between them.

This sequence joins TRBV9 and TRBJ2-1; D ambiguous. The CDR3 is 17 residues long. From germline, CDR1 is SGDLS and CDR2 YYNGEE. The V and J ends lost 5 bases and 0 bases respectively, with 18 bases between them. CDR3 nucleotide sequence: TGTGCCAGCAGTCGTAGTGGGGAAAGGGCCTCCTACAATGAGCAGTTCTTC. It encodes CASSRSGERASYNEQFF.

Many counts were recorded for this clonotype. V is TRBV7-2 and J is TRBJ1-1; D not resolved. The CDR3 covers 11 residues. Per the germline V gene, CDR1 is SGHTA and CDR2 is FQGNSA. Trimming pared 0 bases from V and 7 bases from J, leaving 3 bases between. The CDR3 coding sequence is TGTGCCAGCAGCTTAGCCGGTGAAGCTTTCTTT. Amino acids: CASSLAGEAFF.

This clonotype occurred a few times. J is TRBJ1-6 and V is TRBV5-1, with D hard to call. With 5 bases removed from V and 6 bases from J, the gap between germline ends came to 15 bases. The germline V gene encodes CDR1 SGHRS and CDR2 YFSETQ. The length of the CDR3 is 15 residues. CDR3 sequence reads: CASSPETAGNSPLHF. CDR3 bases: TGCGCCAGCAGTCCCGAAACCGCTGGTAATTCACCCCTCCACTTT. Full variable domain (rest looked up from reference TRBV5-1 and TRBJ1-6): KAGVTQTPRYLIKTRGQQVTLSCSPISGHRSVSWYQQTPGQGLQFLFEYFSETQRNKGNFPGRFSGRQFSNSRSEMNVSTLELGDSALYLCASSPETAGNSPLHFGNGTRLTVT.

This clonotype was counted at least ten times. The chain recombines TRBV7-9 with TRBJ2-5; D is unclear. The V gene lost 1 base and the J gene lost 2 bases, with 14 bases spanning the gap. The CDR3 is made up of 16 amino acids. Germline V gene sequence: CDR1 SEHNR, CDR2 FQNEAQ (reference sequence). CDR3 DNA sequence: TGTGCCAGCAGCTTAGACTTGCGAGTCAGGCAAGAGACCCAGTACTTC. This gives the protein CASSLDLRVRQETQYF.

V gene TRBV6-4 combines with J gene TRBJ2-6, with D possibly being TRBD1 or TRBD2 (5 bases each). In germline, CDR1 is MRHNA, CDR2 SNTAGT. The CDR3 is made up of 15 amino acids. V was shortened by 2 bases and J by 3 bases, with 8 bases between the two germline ends. CDR3 region: CASSDLGVGANVLTF. Here the CDR3 DNA reads TGTGCCAGCAGTGACCTGGGGGTTGGGGCCAACGTCCTGACTTTC.